This entry features one T cell receptor beta chain sequence. Sequencing was performed with immunoSEQ multiplex PCR; in TCRdb, only in-frame clones are kept and a portion is missing. The sample lists 350,000 to 450,000 clones, approximately 86% occurring once. This sample is part of a study of blood T cell repertoires in COVID-19. Background on the study: The United States, Italy and Spain provided the acute and convalescent COVID-19 samples. T cells, B-cell-depleted T cells, or PBMCs provided the cDNA or gDNA that served as material.

V was clipped by 7 bases and J by 0 bases, with 18 bases between them. CDR3 length: 16 residues. Germline assignment: CDR1 MGHDK and CDR2 SYGVNS. This TCR was recovered from a woman between 55 and 75 years old with COVID-19, enrolled during active disease. The specimen was peripheral blood. The gene calls are TRBV25-1 and TRBJ1-1; possibly TRBD1 for D (6 bases). The CDR3 nucleotides read TGTGCCAGCACCCAGGGGCAGGGAGAATTGAACACTGAAGCTTTCTTT. It specifies CASTQGQGELNTEAFF.